This entry lists 18 T cell receptor beta chains sequenced from one sample in a study of blood T cell repertoires in COVID-19. TCRdb's copy holds only in-frame clones and misses some; the assay was immunoSEQ multiplex PCR. The sample has 110,000 to 150,000 clones, 88% seen once. The sequencing sample was made of peripheral blood. These receptors all come from a woman between 45 and 60 years old with acute or convalescent COVID-19.

The rearrangement links TRBV9 to TRBJ1-6, with TRBD1 matching 9 bases. Looked up from germline, CDR1 is SGDLS and CDR2 is YYNGEE. CDR3 length: 18 residues. V lost 3 bases and J lost 0; bases outside the gene matches: 7. The CDR3, as DNA: TGTGCCAGCAGCGCAGGGACAGGGTATAGCTCCTATAATTCACCCCTCCACTTT. As protein: CASSAGTGYSSYNSPLHF.

The chain employs TRBV7-3 and TRBJ1-5; perhaps TRBD1 as D (6 bases). CDR1 is SGHTA and CDR2 is FQGTGA in the germline V gene. There are 15 residues in the CDR3. Trimming removed 3 bases from V and 7 bases from J, with 16 bases in between. CDR3 sequence (DNA): TGTGCCAGCAGCTTGTCAGGGGATGGGTTGCAGCCCCAGCATTTT. Translating gives CASSLSGDGLQPQHF.

The chain combines TRBV19 with TRBJ2-5; maybe TRBD1 (5 bases). Trimming left V 3 bases short and J 3 bases short, with 8 bases between. The germline V gene encodes CDR1 LNHDA and CDR2 SQIVND (reference sequence). The length of the CDR3 is 13 residues. CDR3 residues: CASSISREETQYF. For the CDR3, the DNA is TGTGCCAGTAGTATTTCCAGGGAAGAGACCCAGTACTTC.

This chain joins TRBV19 and TRBJ1-2; D is unclear. CDR1 is LNHDA and CDR2 is SQIVND in the germline V gene (reference sequence). V was pared by 4 bases and J by 2 bases, with 8 bases between. The CDR3 length is 13 residues. CDR3 region: CASSKTTNYGYTF. In DNA, the CDR3 is TGTGCCAGTAGTAAAACAACAAACTATGGCTACACCTTC.

J is TRBJ2-3 and V is TRBV6-5; no reliable D call. Germline V gene sequence: CDR1 MNHEY, CDR2 SVGAGI. V was trimmed by 0 bases and J by 1 base, leaving 5 bases between them. CDR3 length: 14 amino acids. CDR3 sequence reads: CASSYSQGTDTQYF. The DNA for the CDR3 is TGTGCCAGCAGTTACTCGCAGGGCACAGATACGCAGTATTTT.

The chain joins TRBV5-1 to TRBJ1-1; D unresolved. The CDR3 is 14 amino acids. Trimming took off 4 bases at V and 1 base at J, with 11 bases between the two ends. Germline CDR1 is SGHRS and CDR2 is YFSETQ. Here the CDR3 reads CASSGGVGNTEAFF. CDR3 coding DNA: TGCGCCAGCAGCGGCGGGGTTGGGAACACTGAAGCTTTCTTT.

A single count supports this clone. The genes are TRBV4-2 and TRBJ2-3; TRBD2 agrees at 7 bases. The germline V gene has CDR1 LGHNA and CDR2 YNFKEQ. The CDR3 is 16 amino acids. V trimming: 0 bases; J trimming: 5 bases; junction bases outside the gene matches: 8. The CDR3 is CASSQDLAELGDTQYF. The DNA of the CDR3 is TGTGCCAGCAGCCAAGACCTAGCGGAGCTGGGAGATACGCAGTATTTT.

This chain links TRBV11-1 with TRBJ2-7, with 7 nucleotides matching TRBD2. V lost 2 bases to trimming and J lost 2 bases; unmatched junction nucleotides: 6. CDR3 length: 15 residues. The germline V gene encodes CDR1 SGHAT and CDR2 FQDESV (reference sequence). The CDR3: CASSLLGTNAYEQYF. The CDR3 DNA sequence: TGTGCCAGCAGCTTATTGGGGACTAACGCCTACGAGCAGTACTTC.

The chain employs TRBV24-1 and TRBJ1-5, with 7 nucleotides matching TRBD1. With V trimmed by 10 bases and J by 3 bases, 2 bases remained unmatched. Germline V gives CDR1 KGHDR, CDR2 SFDVKD. The CDR3 runs 12 residues. CDR3 nucleotides: TGTGCCACAGGACAGGTCAATCAGCCCCAGCATTTT. It is translated as CATGQVNQPQHF.

The V and J genes are TRBV18 and TRBJ1-1; D perhaps matches TRBD1 (6 bases). The CDR3 runs to 14 residues. Germline assignment: CDR1 KGHSH and CDR2 LQKENI. Trimming left V 7 bases short and J 1 base short, with 13 bases between. This CDR3 reads CASLADRSNTEAFF. CDR3 bases: TGTGCCAGCTTAGCCGACAGGTCGAACACTGAAGCTTTCTTT.

This rearrangement joins TRBV27 to TRBJ2-7; 7 positions match TRBD1. CDR1 MNHEY and CDR2 SMNVEV come from the germline V gene (reference sequence). This CDR3 spans 16 amino acids. V was clipped by 6 bases and J by 0 bases; unmatched bases: 11. CDR3 in DNA: TGTGCCAGCAGCCCATCCGAAGGGGGCCCCTCCTACGAGCAGTACTTC. It translates to CASSPSEGGPSYEQYF.

The chain employs TRBV6-5 and TRBJ1-1, with D unclear. The CDR3 totals 13 residues. Germline V gives CDR1 MNHEY, CDR2 SVGAGI. Trimming stripped 5 bases from V and 5 bases from J, with 12 bases between. CDR3 sequence: CASSIFGRTEAFF. DNA of the CDR3: TGTGCCAGCAGTATATTTGGGCGAACTGAAGCTTTCTTT.

The chain has TRBV7-9 and TRBJ2-1, with a weak D call TRBD1 (6 bases). Trimming pared 5 bases from V and 14 bases from J, leaving 19 bases between. Germline-derived CDR1 and CDR2 are SEHNR and FQNEAQ (reference sequence). The CDR3 runs to 13 residues. In DNA, the CDR3 is TGTGCCAGCAGCCCAAGAGACAGGTTATGGGAGTTCTTC. It yields the protein CASSPRDRLWEFF.

V usage is TRBV7-9 and J usage is TRBJ2-1; 12 bases map to TRBD2. The CDR3 covers 14 residues. J lost 7 bases, V lost 5 bases, and 3 bases had no gene match. Germline CDR1 reads SEHNR; CDR2 reads FQNEAQ (reference sequence). The CDR3 here is CASSPGLAGNEQFF. The DNA of the CDR3 is TGTGCCAGCAGCCCCGGACTAGCGGGGAATGAGCAGTTCTTC.

The J gene is TRBJ1-4, the V gene TRBV3-1 (or the pseudogene TRBV3-2), with D hard to call. Deletions cut 2 bases from V and 8 bases from J, with 15 bases between. Looked up from germline, CDR1 is LGHDT and CDR2 is YNNKEL (reference sequence). The CDR3 is made up of 15 amino acids. The CDR3 sequence is CASSQFIGSGEKLFF. CDR3 nucleotide sequence: TGTGCCAGCAGCCAATTCATCGGGTCGGGGGAAAAACTGTTTTTT.

The rearrangement links TRBV19 to TRBJ2-1; no firm D call. The germline V gene has CDR1 LNHDA and CDR2 SQIVND (reference sequence). This CDR3 is 14 amino acids long. Trimming cost V 3 bases and J 3 bases, with 9 bases left between them. The CDR3, as DNA: TGTGCCAGTAGTATCATCGGCGGCTACAATGAGCAGTTCTTC. Its translation is CASSIIGGYNEQFF.

The J gene is TRBJ2-1, the V gene TRBV4-1, with 12 bases fitting TRBD2. In germline, CDR1 is MGHRA, CDR2 YSYEKL. J was trimmed by 0 bases and V by 3 bases; bases with no gene match: 3. This CDR3 region has 17 residues. CDR3 in DNA: TGCGCCAGCAGCCACGCTAGCGGGGGGGCCTCCTACAATGAGCAGTTCTTC. The encoded protein is CASSHASGGASYNEQFF.

This clone was recorded once. The V call is TRBV11-2, the J call TRBJ2-5; a possible D gene is TRBD2 (5 bases). The length of the CDR3 is 14 residues. V was clipped by 1 base and J by 4 bases, with 10 bases between them. Germline loops: CDR1 SGHAT, CDR2 FQNNGV. This CDR3 reads CASSLVVGGETQYF. CDR3 DNA sequence: TGTGCCAGCAGCTTAGTTGTTGGAGGAGAGACCCAGTACTTC.